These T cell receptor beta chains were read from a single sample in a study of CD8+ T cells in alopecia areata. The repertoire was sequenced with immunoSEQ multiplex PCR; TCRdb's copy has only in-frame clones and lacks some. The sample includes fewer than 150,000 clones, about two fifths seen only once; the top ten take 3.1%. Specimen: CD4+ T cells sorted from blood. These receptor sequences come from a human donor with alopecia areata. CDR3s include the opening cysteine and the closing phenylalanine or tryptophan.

CASSYSLDRVDYGYTF TRBV6-5 16
CASSQLAGGSYEQYF TRBV6-6 15
CSVARAEFVETQYF TRBV29-1 14
CASSYSGTFQETQYF TRBV5-1 15
CATRPGQEGAGAFF TRBV18 14
CASSLQGEANEKLFF TRBV7-9 15
CASSDYPRLAGGPEQFF TRBV10-2 17
CACRNGNTEAFF TRBV30 12
CASSLGTDTQYF TRBV7-9 12
CASSPDPPMNTEAFF TRBV4-2 15
CASSDGLSYNEQFF TRBV9 14
CASSQGQPPETQYF TRBV18 14
CASSGGGAGESNTQYF TRBV4-1 16
CAWGIIGETQYF TRBV30 12
CASSLRGVNYGYTF TRBV5-6 14
CSTPLRGRYGYTF TRBV29-1 13
CASSVTVNTGELFF TRBV2 14
CATSRAVLARSYEQYF TRBV15 16
CASSEGDMVNIQYF TRBV7-9 14
CASSQRSQTGGNEQFF TRBV4-1 16
CASSKGAGTGEETQYF TRBV28 16
CASREAKRSYEQYF TRBV28 14
CASSPTSRSYNEQFF TRBV18 15
CASSAGRMNTEAFF TRBV7-9 14